This entry describes one TCR beta chain. What it recognizes is unknown. cDNA synthesis used the whole RNA isolate, giving expressed TCRB sequences. The repertoire was sequenced with immunoSEQ multiplex PCR; TCRdb's copy has only in-frame clones and lacks some. The profile covers 810,000 or so clones, with 15% to 20% appearing a single time and 0.02% to 0.03% taken by the ten largest. Germline V gives CDR1 SGHTS, CDR2 YDEGEE. V shed 1 base and J 2 bases; nucleotides not matched to a gene: 7. This CDR3 region has 16 residues. Via CD45RO/CCR7/CD25/CD127/CD95/CD27, cells of the CD4+ naive, central memory, regulatory and stem cell-like memory subsets were sorted. These data come from a study of beta chain features in type 1 diabetes. Findings and caveats of the study: The naive, central memory and Treg TCRB repertoires showed an apparent similarity that was greater among patients than among healthy donors. The study found moderately but significantly shorter TCRB CDR3s in all four CD4+ subsets of Type 1 diabetes patients.

V gene TRBV5-8 combines with J gene TRBJ2-5; 8 bases are a match to TRBD2. This TCR derives from a woman younger than 35 in good health. The sequencing sample was made of naive CD4+ T cells from blood. CDR3 residues: CASSLFRAGDQETQYF. CDR3 sequence (DNA): TGTGCCAGCAGCTTGTTTCGAGCGGGAGATCAAGAGACCCAGTACTTC. Full variable domain (missing parts from reference TRBV5-8 and TRBJ2-5): EAGVTQSPTHLIKTRGQQATLRCSPISGHTSVYWYQQALGLGLQFLLWYDEGEERNRGNFPPRFSGRQFPNYSSELNVNALELEDSALYLCASSLFRAGDQETQYFGPGTRLLVL.